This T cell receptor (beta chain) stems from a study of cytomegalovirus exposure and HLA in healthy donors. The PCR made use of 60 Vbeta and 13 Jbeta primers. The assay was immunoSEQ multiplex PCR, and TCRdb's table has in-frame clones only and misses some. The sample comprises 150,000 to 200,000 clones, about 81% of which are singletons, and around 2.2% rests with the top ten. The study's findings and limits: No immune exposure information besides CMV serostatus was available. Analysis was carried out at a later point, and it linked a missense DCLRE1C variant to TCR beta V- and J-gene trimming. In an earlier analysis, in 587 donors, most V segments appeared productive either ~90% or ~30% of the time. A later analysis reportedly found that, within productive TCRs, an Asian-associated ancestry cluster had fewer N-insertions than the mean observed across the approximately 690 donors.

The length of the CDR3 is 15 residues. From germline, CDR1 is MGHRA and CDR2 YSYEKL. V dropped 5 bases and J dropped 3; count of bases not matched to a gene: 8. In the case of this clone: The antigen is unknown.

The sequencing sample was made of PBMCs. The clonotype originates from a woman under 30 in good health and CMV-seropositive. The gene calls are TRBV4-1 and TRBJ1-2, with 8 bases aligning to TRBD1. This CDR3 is CASSLQGVSDYGYTF. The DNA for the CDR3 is TGCGCCAGCAGCTTACAGGGGGTCAGTGACTATGGCTACACCTTC.